This TCR beta chain comes out of a study of CD8 T cells in Susac syndrome. Study findings and constraints: By the study's own acknowledgment, its TCR sequencing and HLA analysis included relatively few individuals.

The CDR3 totals 14 residues. V dropped 6 bases and J dropped 0; count of bases not matched to a gene: 4. Looked up from germline, CDR1 is MDHEN and CDR2 is SYDVKM. As to this clonotype: Its matching antigen is unknown.

Reverse transcription of about 0.45 to 1 ug RNA was carried out with random hexamers. Each CDR3 protein is one row after TCRdb ran MiXCR on the immunoSEQ multiplex PCR reads. In the table there are approximately 180,000 distinct CDR3 sequences, 85% to 95% of which are singletons. The receptor was derived from a human donor with multiple sclerosis. The J gene is TRBJ1-2, the V gene TRBV28; 7 positions agree with TRBD1. Sequencing used CD4+ T cells from PBMCs. CDR3 sequence: CASRGQQANYGYTF. DNA of the CDR3: TGTGCCAGCAGGGGACAGCAAGCTAACTATGGCTACACCTTC.